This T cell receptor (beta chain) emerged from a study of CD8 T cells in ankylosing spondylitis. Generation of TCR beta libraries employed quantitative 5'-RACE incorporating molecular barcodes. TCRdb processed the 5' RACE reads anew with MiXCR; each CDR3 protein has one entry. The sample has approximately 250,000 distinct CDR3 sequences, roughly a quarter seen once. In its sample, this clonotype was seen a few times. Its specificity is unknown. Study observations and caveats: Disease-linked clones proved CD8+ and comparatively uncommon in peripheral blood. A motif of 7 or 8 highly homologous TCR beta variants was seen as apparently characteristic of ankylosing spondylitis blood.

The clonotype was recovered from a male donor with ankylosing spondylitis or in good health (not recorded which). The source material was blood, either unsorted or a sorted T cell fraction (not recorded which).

In DNA form, the CDR3 reads TGTGCCAGCAGGTCGGGGGGCCCCCAAGAGACCCAGTACTTC. Its translation is CASRSGGPQETQYF. J is TRBJ2-5 and V is TRBV12-3 or TRBV12-4, with D tentatively TRBD2 (7 bases). CDR3 length: 14 amino acids. Between the trimmed V and J ends, which lost 6 bases and 1 base, there was a span of 12 bases.